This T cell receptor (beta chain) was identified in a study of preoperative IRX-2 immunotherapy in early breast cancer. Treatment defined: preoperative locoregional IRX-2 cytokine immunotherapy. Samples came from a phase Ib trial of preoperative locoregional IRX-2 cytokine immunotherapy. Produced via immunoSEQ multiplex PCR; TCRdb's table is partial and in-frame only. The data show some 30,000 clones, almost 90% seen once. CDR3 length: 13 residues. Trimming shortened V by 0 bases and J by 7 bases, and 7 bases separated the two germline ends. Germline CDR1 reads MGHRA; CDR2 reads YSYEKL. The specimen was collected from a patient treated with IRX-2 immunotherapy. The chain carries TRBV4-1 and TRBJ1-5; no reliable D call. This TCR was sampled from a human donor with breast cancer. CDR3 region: CASSQETGQPQHF. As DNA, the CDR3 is TGCGCCAGCAGCCAAGAGACGGGGCAGCCCCAGCATTTT.